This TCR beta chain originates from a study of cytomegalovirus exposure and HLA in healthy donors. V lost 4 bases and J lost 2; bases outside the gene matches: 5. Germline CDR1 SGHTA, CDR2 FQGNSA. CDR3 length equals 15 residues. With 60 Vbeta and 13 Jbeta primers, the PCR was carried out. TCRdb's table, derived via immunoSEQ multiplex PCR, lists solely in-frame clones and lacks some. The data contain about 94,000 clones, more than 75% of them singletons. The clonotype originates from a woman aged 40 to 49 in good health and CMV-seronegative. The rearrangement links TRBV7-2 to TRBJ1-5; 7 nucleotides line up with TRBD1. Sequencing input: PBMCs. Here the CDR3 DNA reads TGTGCCAGCAGCTCGAGCCAGGGGGGCAATCAGCCCCAGCATTTT. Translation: CASSSSQGGNQPQHF.